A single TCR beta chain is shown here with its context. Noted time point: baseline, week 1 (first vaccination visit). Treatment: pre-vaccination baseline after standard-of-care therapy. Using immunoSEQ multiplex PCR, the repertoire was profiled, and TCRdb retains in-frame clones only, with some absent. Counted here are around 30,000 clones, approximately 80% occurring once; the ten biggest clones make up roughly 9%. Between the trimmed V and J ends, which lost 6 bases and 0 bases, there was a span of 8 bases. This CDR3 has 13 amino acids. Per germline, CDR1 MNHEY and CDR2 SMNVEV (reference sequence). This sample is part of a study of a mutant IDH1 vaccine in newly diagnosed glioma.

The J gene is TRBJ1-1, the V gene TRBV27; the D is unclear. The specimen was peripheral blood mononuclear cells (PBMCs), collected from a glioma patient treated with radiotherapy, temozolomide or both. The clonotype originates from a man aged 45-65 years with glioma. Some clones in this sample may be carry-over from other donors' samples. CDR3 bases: TGTGCCAGCAGCCTTCTCATGAACACTGAAGCTTTCTTT. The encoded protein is CASSLLMNTEAFF.